The 30 T cell receptor beta chains below come from one sample, sequenced in a study of cytomegalovirus exposure and HLA in healthy donors. The PCR ran on 60 Vbeta and 13 Jbeta primers. Here immunoSEQ multiplex PCR was the method, and the copy in TCRdb shows in-frame clones only, minus some. The sample has some 150,000 clones; about 85% are singletons. Sequenced input: PBMCs. The receptors derive from a human donor in good health.

The chain links TRBV7-9 to TRBJ2-3, with 11 bases fitting TRBD2. Unmatched junction bases numbered 5, after V lost 4 bases and J lost 2 bases. The CDR3 totals 16 residues. Germline loops: CDR1 SEHNR, CDR2 FQNEAQ (reference sequence). The CDR3 DNA reads as TGTGCCAGCAGCTCGGGACTAGCGGCTCTCACAGATACGCAGTATTTT. This encodes CASSSGLAALTDTQYF.

In this sample, this clone turned up a few times. This rearrangement joins TRBV18 to TRBJ1-6; no clear D gene. Between the trimmed V and J ends, which lost 2 bases and 7 bases, there was a span of 24 bases. There are 19 residues in the CDR3. The germline gives CDR1 KGHSH, CDR2 LQKENI. The CDR3, as DNA: TGTGCCAGCTCACCAACAAAAGCAGGATTCACTGCCATGAATTCACCCCTCCACTTT. Amino acids: CASSPTKAGFTAMNSPLHF. Variable domain in full (rest from reference TRBV18 and TRBJ1-6): NAGVMQNPRHLVRRRGQEARLRCSPMKGHSHVYWYRQLPEEGLKFMVYLQKENIIDESGMPKERFSAEFPKEGPSILRIQQVVRGDSAAYFCASSPTKAGFTAMNSPLHFGNGTRLTVT.

CDR3 region: CASSTTGTTSYEQYF. The CDR3 bases are TGTGCCAGCAGTACCACCGGGACTACCTCCTACGAGCAGTACTTC. This chain connects TRBV6-5 to TRBJ2-7; TRBD2 aligns across 7 bases. The ends lost 5 bases at V and 0 bases at J; junction bases unmatched: 7. Looked up from germline, CDR1 is MNHEY and CDR2 is SVGAGI. The CDR3 has 15 residues.

On this clone: Other DNA sequences in this specimen translate into the identical CDR3. The V and J genes are TRBV27 and TRBJ2-1, with 11 positions matching TRBD2. This CDR3 is 16 amino acids long. Germline CDR1 reads MNHEY; CDR2 reads SMNVEV (reference sequence). V gave up 5 bases and J gave up 2 bases; unmatched junction bases: 5. In DNA form, the CDR3 reads TGTGCCAGCAGTCCCGGGACTAGCGGAGCCTACAATGAGCAGTTCTTC. Amino acid sequence: CASSPGTSGAYNEQFF.

As to this clone: The CDR3 carries no conserved terminal phenylalanine or tryptophan, so it likely arises from a read error. The DNA is left out, because the CDR3 cannot be placed on it with certainty; the CDR3 is given as TCRdb lists it. This rearrangement joins TRBV4-1 to TRBJ1-1; the DNA was not compared with TRBD1, the D call given in the table. The CDR3 is 16 amino acids long, termini counted. CDR1 and CDR2 (germline): MGHRA, YSYEKL. CDR3 residues: CASSQDGRQGAWGVIV.

The V gene is TRBV6-1, the J gene TRBJ1-1; D is possibly TRBD1 (6 bases). The CDR3 sequence is 11 residues long. The V end was cut by 6 bases, the J end by 8 bases, with 10 bases between. Germline-derived CDR1 and CDR2 are MNHNS and SASEGT. The CDR3 is CASRTDREAFF. CDR3 DNA: TGTGCCAGCAGAACTGACAGGGAAGCTTTCTTT.

This chain connects TRBV6-5 to TRBJ1-6; 9 bases are shared with TRBD1. The germline V gene has CDR1 MNHEY and CDR2 SVGAGI. J gave up 12 bases and V 5 bases, and 8 bases lay outside the gene matches. This CDR3 spans 14 amino acids. CDR3 residues: CASSTPRDRVPLHF. As DNA, the CDR3 is TGTGCCAGCAGTACCCCCCGGGACAGGGTACCCCTCCACTTT.

V is TRBV6-5 and J is TRBJ1-3; D is unresolved. The length of the CDR3 is 15 residues. The germline CDR1 and CDR2 sequences are MNHEY and SVGAGI. Between the trimmed V and J ends, which lost 2 bases and 0 bases, there was a span of 8 bases. CDR3 region: CASSYDGSSGNTIYF. CDR3 in DNA: TGTGCCAGCAGTTACGACGGGAGCTCTGGAAACACCATATATTTT.

This clone was recorded once. The chain couples TRBV28 to TRBJ2-7; TRBD2 agrees at 7 bases. CDR3 size: 12 residues. Germline V gene lookup returns CDR1 MDHEN and CDR2 SYDVKM. Trimming removed 7 bases from V and 6 bases from J; junction bases left unmatched: 6. CDR3 sequence: CASTPPGGEQYF. For the CDR3, the DNA is TGTGCCAGCACCCCTCCGGGGGGCGAGCAGTACTTC.

Only a few counts were recorded for this clone. The CDR3 DNA follows: TGTGCCAGCAGCTATCAGGGGTATGGGGCCAACGTCCTGACTTTC. This gives the protein CASSYQGYGANVLTF. The V call is TRBV7-8, the J call TRBJ2-6, with a tentative D call TRBD1 (6 bases). CDR1 and CDR2 (germline): SGHVS, FQNEAQ. V was trimmed by 4 bases and J by 3 bases, leaving 10 bases between them. The CDR3 has 15 amino acids.

This clone was found once. This chain connects TRBV11-2 to TRBJ1-2, with D possibly being TRBD1 (5 bases). Germline lookup yields CDR1 SGHAT and CDR2 FQNNGV. The CDR3 sequence is 12 residues long. The ends were cut back, 2 bases at V and 5 bases at J, with 6 bases in the middle. CDR3 amino acids: CASSLRGYGYTF. Here the CDR3 DNA reads TGTGCCAGCAGCTTACGGGGGTATGGCTACACCTTC.

This sequence joins TRBV7-3 and TRBJ2-1; D possibly corresponds to TRBD2 (6 bases). The CDR3 runs to 15 residues. Deletions cut 5 bases from V and 4 bases from J, with 15 bases between. The germline V gene encodes CDR1 SGHTA and CDR2 FQGTGA. CDR3: CASSPDSGAYNEQFF. The CDR3 coding sequence is TGTGCCAGCAGCCCTGATAGCGGAGCTTACAATGAGCAGTTCTTC.

The rearrangement links TRBV2 to TRBJ2-3; tentative D call: TRBD1 (6 bases). From germline, CDR1 is SNHLY and CDR2 FYNNEI. Trimming removed 6 bases from V and 2 bases from J, with 12 bases in between. There are 14 residues in the CDR3. CDR3 in DNA: TGTGCCAGCAGGATGAGGGGGAACACAGATACGCAGTATTTT. Protein product: CASRMRGNTDTQYF.

Note on this clone: Other DNA sequences of this sample code for an identical CDR3. The chain has TRBV27 and TRBJ2-2; 9 bases line up with TRBD1. CDR1 and CDR2 from the germline V gene are MNHEY and SMNVEV (reference sequence). Losses at the gene ends were 4 bases for V and 2 bases for J; bases not matched to a gene: 5. The CDR3 totals 16 residues. In nucleotides, the CDR3 is TGTGCCAGCAGTTCCCGGACAGGGGTCAACACCGGGGAGCTGTTTTTT. Protein: CASSSRTGVNTGELFF.

The chain joins TRBV12-5 to TRBJ2-1; 16 positions agree with TRBD2. CDR1 and CDR2 (germline): LGHNT, FRNRAP. The V gene end was trimmed by 1 base and the J gene end by 4 bases; junction bases not matched to a gene: 4. The CDR3 has 18 residues. In nucleotides, the CDR3 is TGTGCTAGTGGTTTGGCCGGGACTAGCGGGGGGGATTACAATGAGCAGTTCTTC. Its protein product is CASGLAGTSGGDYNEQFF.

V is TRBV19 and J is TRBJ2-2, with TRBD2 matching over 8 bases. V lost 5 bases, J lost 3 bases, and 5 bases stayed unmatched. This CDR3 has 15 residues. The germline V gene has CDR1 LNHDA and CDR2 SQIVND (reference sequence). For the CDR3, the DNA is TGTGCCAGTAGTTTCTCGGGGGGGGACACCGGGGAGCTGTTTTTT. Translated: CASSFSGGDTGELFF.

This chain joins TRBV7-6 and TRBJ2-1; 9 bases match TRBD2. Germline trimming cut 5 bases from V and 3 bases from J; bases unmatched to any gene: 11. Germline V lookup: CDR1 SGHVS, CDR2 FNYEAQ. The CDR3 totals 17 residues. Here the CDR3 reads CASSPRPSGKNYNEQFF. The CDR3 DNA follows: TGTGCCAGCAGCCCACGTCCTAGCGGGAAGAACTACAATGAGCAGTTCTTC.

The V gene is TRBV15, the J gene TRBJ1-5; D not certain. This CDR3 is 17 amino acids long. Germline lookup yields CDR1 LNHNV and CDR2 YYDKDF (reference sequence). V was pared by 5 bases and J by 2 bases, with 19 bases between. The CDR3 sequence: CATSGPKEGFGNQPQHF. Here the CDR3 DNA reads TGTGCCACCAGCGGACCTAAGGAGGGATTTGGCAATCAGCCCCAGCATTTT.

With regard to this clone: One end of the junction does not line up with germline, which may come from a read error. The chain employs TRBV7-9 and TRBJ2-7; 7 bases map to TRBD1. This CDR3 is built from 18 residues. Per germline, CDR1 SEHNR and CDR2 FQNEAQ (reference sequence). The CDR3 DNA is TGTTCCAGCAGCTTAGCGTTCCGGGGACAGATTACGGACTACGAGCAGTACTTC. Amino acid sequence: CSSSLAFRGQITDYEQYF. Filled out from reference TRBV7-9 and TRBJ2-7, the complete variable domain reads DTGVSQNPRHKITKRGQNVTFRCDPISEHNRLYWYRQTLGQGPEFLTYFQNEAQLEKSRLLSDRFSAERPKGSFSTLEIQRTEQGDSAMYLCSSSLAFRGQITDYEQYFGPGTRLTVT.

The rearrangement uses TRBV9 and TRBJ1-4; 7 bases fit TRBD1. Looked up from germline, CDR1 is SGDLS and CDR2 is YYNGEE. This CDR3 comprises 15 residues. V shed 1 base and J 3 bases; nucleotides not matched to a gene: 3. Here the CDR3 reads CASSVMTGPNEKLFF. Written as DNA, the CDR3 is TGTGCCAGCAGCGTAATGACAGGGCCTAATGAAAAACTGTTTTTT. Full variable domain (remainder filled in from reference TRBV9 and TRBJ1-4): DSGVTQTPKHLITATGQRVTLRCSPRSGDLSVYWYQQSLDQGLQFLIQYYNGEERAKGNILERFSAQQFPDLHSELNLSSLELGDSALYFCASSVMTGPNEKLFFGSGTQLSVL.

This chain links TRBV5-1 with TRBJ2-3; tentative D call: TRBD2 (6 bases). The germline V gene has CDR1 SGHRS and CDR2 YFSETQ. Between the trimmed V and J ends, which lost 9 bases and 2 bases, there was a span of 13 bases. This CDR3 is 13 amino acids long. The CDR3 DNA reads as TGCGCCACCACGGCGGGAAACACAGATACGCAGTATTTT. Residues: CATTAGNTDTQYF.

The chain is built from TRBV19 and TRBJ2-1; 9 bases are shared with TRBD2. Looked up from germline, CDR1 is LNHDA and CDR2 is SQIVND (reference sequence). The CDR3 sequence is 13 residues long. The ends lost 5 bases at V and 10 bases at J; junction bases unmatched: 6. The CDR3 DNA sequence: TGTGCCAGTAGTCCTGCGGGGGGGTCGGAGCAGTTCTTC. Its translation: CASSPAGGSEQFF.

The chain couples TRBV5-4 to TRBJ2-7; no clear D gene. Trimming shortened V by 2 bases and J by 9 bases, and 12 bases separated the two germline ends. CDR3 length: 12 residues. Germline values: CDR1 SGHNT, CDR2 YYREEE (reference sequence). DNA of the CDR3: TGTGCCAGCAGCTTTCCCCCGGGTGGGCAGTACTTC. Protein product: CASSFPPGGQYF.

V gene TRBV7-9 combines with J gene TRBJ1-2; unclear D gene. Trimming took off 2 bases at V and 7 bases at J, with 14 bases between the two ends. The CDR3 contains 14 residues. Germline V lookup: CDR1 SEHNR, CDR2 FQNEAQ (reference sequence). CDR3 nucleotide sequence: TGTGCCAGCAGCTTACCTAGCCCAGTCCGTGGCTACACCTTC. Translated: CASSLPSPVRGYTF. Full variable domain (outside the CDR3, taken from reference TRBV7-9 and TRBJ1-2): DTGVSQNPRHKITKRGQNVTFRCDPISEHNRLYWYRQTLGQGPEFLTYFQNEAQLEKSRLLSDRFSAERPKGSFSTLEIQRTEQGDSAMYLCASSLPSPVRGYTFGSGTRLTVV.

The genes are TRBV6-6 and TRBJ1-6; D may be TRBD1 (6 bases). Deletions cut 8 bases from V and 7 bases from J, with 12 bases between. CDR1 and CDR2 (germline): MNHNY, SVGAGI (reference sequence). The CDR3 consists of 13 residues. CDR3 sequence reads: CASSLGGNSPLHF. The CDR3 DNA reads as TGTGCCAGCTCTTTAGGGGGAAATTCACCCCTCCACTTT.

This clone was seen only once. The chain has TRBV18 and TRBJ1-1, with D uncertain. Trimming cost V 2 bases and J 3 bases, with 13 bases left between them. The V gene's germline CDR1 is KGHSH and CDR2 LQKENI. The CDR3 sequence is 15 residues long. Here the CDR3 reads CASSPKGLRDTEAFF. The CDR3 DNA sequence: TGTGCCAGCTCACCAAAAGGGCTGAGGGACACTGAAGCTTTCTTT.

The chain joins TRBV19 to TRBJ2-7, with TRBD2 as a possible D gene (5 bases). This CDR3 region has 12 residues. Germline values: CDR1 LNHDA, CDR2 SQIVND (reference sequence). V was pared by 6 bases and J by 0 bases, with 6 bases between. The CDR3 reads CASSGISYEQYF. In DNA, the CDR3 is TGTGCCAGTAGCGGGATCTCCTACGAGCAGTACTTC.

Turning to this clone: One junction end disagrees with the germline gene, perhaps due to a read error. The J gene is TRBJ1-2, the V gene TRBV28; no reliable D call. The CDR3 length is 13 residues. Germline CDR1 MDHEN, CDR2 SYDVKM. The CDR3 region is CASSLLFGDGYPF. The CDR3 region has the DNA TGTGCCAGCAGTCTACTTTTCGGGGATGGCTACCCCTTC.

This clone was seen a handful of times. The chain uses TRBV2 and TRBJ2-5; 9 bases are shared with TRBD2. V gave up 4 bases and J gave up 4 bases; unmatched junction bases: 16. The CDR3 runs 18 residues. The germline V gene has CDR1 SNHLY and CDR2 FYNNEI. Written as DNA, the CDR3 is TGTGCCAGCAGTGGGGTGAGGGTAGCGGGAGTTATCCCAGAGACCCAGTACTTC. Translated, it gives CASSGVRVAGVIPETQYF.

This chain links TRBV4-3 with TRBJ2-2; D uncertain. CDR1 LGHNA and CDR2 YSLEER come from the germline V gene. Deletions cut 0 bases from V and 0 bases from J, with 20 bases between. The CDR3 is 20 amino acids. CDR3 region: CASSQDITSFPSANTGELFF. DNA of the CDR3: TGCGCCAGCAGCCAAGATATTACGTCTTTTCCTAGTGCGAACACCGGGGAGCTGTTTTTT.